What follows are 14 T cell receptor beta chains derived from one specimen sequenced in a study of long-term antiretroviral therapy in people with HIV. The immunoSEQ assay was v3.0, run at survey level. The method was immunoSEQ multiplex PCR; TCRdb's version includes in-frame clones alone and lacks a portion of them. The sample holds 14,000 or so clones, 88% seen once. The source material was unsorted PBMCs, sampled 6.2 years after starting antiretroviral therapy. These receptors came from a man aged 40-49 years with HIV.

This chain connects TRBV6-6 to TRBJ1-5; a possible D gene is TRBD1 (5 bases). V lost 2 bases and J 6 bases, leaving 8 bases between the germline ends. From germline, CDR1 is MNHNY and CDR2 SVGAGI (reference sequence). The CDR3 has 13 residues. The CDR3 DNA sequence: TGTGCCAGCAGTTACATGAGGGGTCAGCCCCAGCATTTT. The encoded protein is CASSYMRGQPQHF.

This chain links TRBV7-2 with TRBJ2-1; the D gene is possibly TRBD1 (6 bases). CDR1 is SGHTA and CDR2 is FQGNSA in the germline V gene. This CDR3 is built from 16 residues. Between the trimmed V and J ends, which lost 2 bases and 2 bases, there was a span of 13 bases. This chain's CDR3 is CASSLSPGHPYNEQFF. CDR3 nucleotide sequence: TGTGCCAGCAGCTTATCACCGGGACACCCCTACAATGAGCAGTTCTTC.

The chain carries TRBV27 and TRBJ2-3, with a weak D call TRBD1 (6 bases). V lost 6 bases to trimming and J lost 0 bases, with 16 bases between them. Per the germline V gene, CDR1 is MNHEY and CDR2 is SMNVEV (reference sequence). The CDR3 has 16 amino acids. The CDR3 reads CASSHLQGSSTDTQYF. The CDR3 bases are TGTGCCAGCAGCCATTTACAGGGATCTAGCACAGATACGCAGTATTTT.

V usage is TRBV28 and J usage is TRBJ2-1; D possibly corresponds to TRBD2 (6 bases). Germline CDR1 is MDHEN and CDR2 is SYDVKM. The CDR3 loop spans 12 amino acids. V lost 7 bases, J lost 9 bases, and 13 bases lay in between. The CDR3 coding sequence is TGTGCCAGCATGAAATTCGGGAGTGAGCAGTTCTTC. Encoded protein: CASMKFGSEQFF.

The chain joins TRBV15 to TRBJ1-4; D perhaps matches TRBD1 (5 bases). The CDR3 totals 14 residues. Trimming took off 3 bases at V and 3 bases at J, with 8 bases between the two ends. The germline CDR1 and CDR2 sequences are LNHNV and YYDKDF (reference sequence). CDR3 coding DNA: TGTGCCACCAGCAGGGGACCTTCTAATGAAAAACTGTTTTTT. Residues: CATSRGPSNEKLFF.

This chain uses TRBV5-5 with TRBJ2-1; D remains ambiguous. V was shortened by 7 bases and J by 0 bases, with 23 bases between the two germline ends. Germline V CDR1 and CDR2: SGHKS, YYEKEE (reference sequence). This CDR3 has 18 amino acids. The CDR3 sequence is CASDNLRRGENSYNEQFF. The DNA of the CDR3 is TGTGCCAGCGACAACCTCCGGCGAGGCGAAAACTCCTACAATGAGCAGTTCTTC.

This clone was seen a single time. V usage is TRBV29-1 and J usage is TRBJ2-1, with 12 bases lining up with TRBD2. Germline V gives CDR1 SQVTM, CDR2 ANQGSEA. Trimming at V came to 2 bases and at J to 8 bases, leaving 10 bases not matched to a gene. This CDR3 spans 16 amino acids. CDR3 region: CSVEKFRTSGIDEQFF. The CDR3 nucleotides are TGCAGCGTTGAAAAATTTCGGACTAGCGGGATCGATGAGCAGTTCTTC.

The chain has TRBV4-2 and TRBJ1-1; 11 bases fit TRBD1. V shed 3 bases and J 1 base; nucleotides not matched to a gene: 13. The CDR3 loop spans 19 amino acids. Germline V gene data show CDR1 as LGHNA and CDR2 as YNFKEQ. The CDR3 DNA sequence: TGTGCCAGCAGCCAGGGGTATTTGGGGACAGGGGGTCCGAACACTGAAGCTTTCTTT. Residues: CASSQGYLGTGGPNTEAFF.

This rearrangement joins TRBV19 to TRBJ2-1; 10 bases line up with TRBD1. Germline V gives CDR1 LNHDA, CDR2 SQIVND (reference sequence). The CDR3 is 17 residues long. The V and J ends lost 5 bases and 4 bases, in that order; junction bases with no gene match: 11. CDR3 DNA sequence: TGTGCCAGTAGTTCCCGACAGGGGGCATTGGGTTACAATGAGCAGTTCTTC. Translating it yields CASSSRQGALGYNEQFF.

The chain links TRBV2 to TRBJ1-5; D is undetermined. The length of the CDR3 is 18 residues. Germline CDR1 and CDR2: SNHLY and FYNNEI. Trimming left V 2 bases short and J 7 bases short, with 24 bases between. The CDR3 sequence is CASSEIRAGLRVKQPQHF. The DNA of the CDR3 is TGTGCCAGCAGTGAAATCCGCGCGGGCCTCCGGGTGAAACAGCCCCAGCATTTT.

In its sample, this clone was seen once. This sequence joins TRBV5-1 and TRBJ2-3; unclear D gene. From germline, CDR1 is SGHRS and CDR2 YFSETQ. Trimming removed 1 base at V and 1 base at J, with 7 bases between. The CDR3 contains 14 residues. The CDR3: CASSLLAGTDTQYF. CDR3 DNA sequence: TGCGCCAGCAGCTTGCTCGCTGGCACAGATACGCAGTATTTT.

The V call is TRBV15, the J call TRBJ1-4; D unclear. Trimming pared 6 bases from V and 3 bases from J, leaving 8 bases between. The CDR3 length is 13 residues. Germline-derived CDR1 and CDR2 are LNHNV and YYDKDF (reference sequence). Written as DNA, the CDR3 is TGTGCCACCAGGGGATGGGCTAATGAAAAACTGTTTTTT. It specifies CATRGWANEKLFF.

Regarding this clone: A read error may produce the germline difference seen at one junction end. The J gene is TRBJ2-7, the V gene TRBV27, with D possibly matching TRBD1 (6 bases). CDR3 length equals 16 residues. Germline V gene data show CDR1 as MNHEY and CDR2 as SMNVEV (reference sequence). The CDR3 bases are TGTGCCAGCAACCCATCCGGGACACTACTACCTACGGTGGGGAACTTC. This gives the protein CASNPSGTLLPTVGNF.

There are a few counts of this clone. The rearrangement links TRBV13 to TRBJ2-5; D not certain. CDR3 length equals 13 residues. Germline CDR1 is PRHDT and CDR2 is FYEKMQ (reference sequence). The V and J ends lost 5 bases and 5 bases respectively, with 12 bases between them. CDR3 bases: TGTGCCAGCAGCCCTACGAGTGCGGAGACCCAGTACTTC. It codes for CASSPTSAETQYF.